The next 5 T cell receptor beta chains were all read from a single sample in a study of PD-1 blockade in classical Hodgkin lymphoma. Here immunoSEQ multiplex PCR was the method, and the copy in TCRdb shows in-frame clones only, minus some. The sample carries 20,000 to 30,000 clones, around 86% recorded once. Every patient was affected by relapse after autologous stem cell transplantation, while exposure to brentuximab vedotin was not uniform. The material sequenced was peripheral blood mononuclear cells (PBMCs), taken at baseline. The receptors shown here come from a human donor with classical Hodgkin lymphoma.

The rearrangement uses TRBV6-6 and TRBJ1-1; the D is unclear. Trimming shortened V by 5 bases and J by 0 bases, and 7 bases separated the two germline ends. Germline lookup yields CDR1 MNHNY and CDR2 SVGAGI (reference sequence). The CDR3 consists of 13 residues. CDR3 residues: CASSTNMNTEAFF. The CDR3 coding sequence is TGTGCCAGCAGTACGAACATGAACACTGAAGCTTTCTTT.

CDR3 coding DNA: TGTGCCAGCAGCTGGGTCGGGGGAGGCTACACCTTC. It translates to CASSWVGGGYTF. V is TRBV7-9 and J is TRBJ1-2; D might be TRBD1 (5 bases). Trimming removed 4 bases at V and 8 bases at J, with 11 bases between. The CDR3 contains 12 residues. Looked up from germline, CDR1 is SEHNR and CDR2 is FQNEAQ (reference sequence).

V usage is TRBV6-5 and J usage is TRBJ1-2, with TRBD1 matching 7 bases. The CDR3 has 15 amino acids. CDR1 and CDR2 (germline): MNHEY, SVGAGI. V was clipped by 4 bases and J by 7 bases; unmatched bases: 12. The CDR3 here is CASSSDLTGDFGYTF. CDR3 coding DNA: TGTGCCAGCAGTTCCGACCTTACAGGGGACTTTGGCTACACCTTC.

The chain combines TRBV5-1 with TRBJ2-3; D might be TRBD2 (5 bases). Looked up from germline, CDR1 is SGHRS and CDR2 is YFSETQ. This CDR3 region has 16 residues. Deletions cut 3 bases from V and 3 bases from J, with 17 bases between. CDR3 in amino acids: CASSSLLGKETDTQYF. DNA for the CDR3: TGCGCCAGCAGCTCACTACTAGGGAAGGAAACAGATACGCAGTATTTT. Combining the CDR3 with reference TRBV5-1 and TRBJ2-3 gives the whole variable domain KAGVTQTPRYLIKTRGQQVTLSCSPISGHRSVSWYQQTPGQGLQFLFEYFSETQRNKGNFPGRFSGRQFSNSRSEMNVSTLELGDSALYLCASSSLLGKETDTQYFGPGTRLTVL.

The V gene is TRBV18, the J gene TRBJ1-2, with D perhaps TRBD1 (5 bases). The V gene's germline CDR1 is KGHSH and CDR2 LQKENI. This CDR3 is built from 15 residues. Trimming pared 2 bases from V and 2 bases from J, leaving 12 bases between. Here the CDR3 reads CASSPAPGLNYGYTF. In nucleotides, the CDR3 is TGTGCCAGCTCACCAGCACCGGGACTCAACTATGGCTACACCTTC. The full variable domain, completed using reference TRBV18 and TRBJ1-2, is NAGVMQNPRHLVRRRGQEARLRCSPMKGHSHVYWYRQLPEEGLKFMVYLQKENIIDESGMPKERFSAEFPKEGPSILRIQQVVRGDSAAYFCASSPAPGLNYGYTFGSGTRLTVV.